The present entry profiles one T cell receptor beta chain with its context. Its target is not known. The entry originates in a study of radiotherapy plus CTLA-4 blockade in lung cancer. Study overall: Disease control reached roughly 33%, with objective responses in about 19%. Study conclusions and caveats: Reported findings show early blood T cell clone dynamics, with interferon-beta, best predicted response.

CDR1 is KGHSH and CDR2 is LQKENI in the germline V gene. V lost 3 bases to trimming and J lost 6 bases, with 12 bases between them. The CDR3 loop spans 15 amino acids. Assay: immunoSEQ multiplex PCR; the TCRdb copy retains only in-frame clones and omits some. This table has 81,000 or so clones, roughly 86% appearing once. Material: peripheral blood, obtained from a patient treated with radiotherapy plus ipilimumab. V is TRBV18 and J is TRBJ1-6; maybe TRBD1 (6 bases). The TCR was taken from a human donor with non-small cell lung cancer who had stable disease on radiotherapy plus ipilimumab. In DNA, the CDR3 is TGTGCCAGCTCACCTTTACAGGGAAGTAATTCACCCCTCCACTTT. Its protein product is CASSPLQGSNSPLHF.